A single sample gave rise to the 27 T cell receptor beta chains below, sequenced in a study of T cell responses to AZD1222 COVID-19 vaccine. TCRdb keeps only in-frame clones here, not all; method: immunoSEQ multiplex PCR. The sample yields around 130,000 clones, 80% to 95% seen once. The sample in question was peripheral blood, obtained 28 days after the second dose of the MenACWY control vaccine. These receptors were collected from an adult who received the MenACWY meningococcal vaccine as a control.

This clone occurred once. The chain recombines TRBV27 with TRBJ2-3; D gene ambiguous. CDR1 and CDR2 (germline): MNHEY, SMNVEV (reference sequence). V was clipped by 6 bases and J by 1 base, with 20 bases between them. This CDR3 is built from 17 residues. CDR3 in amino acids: CASSPFGVSRGTDTQYF. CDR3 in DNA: TGTGCCAGCAGCCCTTTTGGGGTTAGCCGCGGCACAGATACGCAGTATTTT.

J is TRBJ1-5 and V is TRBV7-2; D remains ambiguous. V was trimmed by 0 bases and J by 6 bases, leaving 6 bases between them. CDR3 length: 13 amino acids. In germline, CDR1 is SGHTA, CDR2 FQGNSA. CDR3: CASSLAGGQPQHF. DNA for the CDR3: TGTGCCAGCAGCTTAGCAGGAGGTCAGCCCCAGCATTTT.

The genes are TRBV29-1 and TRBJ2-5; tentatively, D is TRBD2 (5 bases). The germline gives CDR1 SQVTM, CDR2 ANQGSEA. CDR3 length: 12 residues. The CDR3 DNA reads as TGCAGTGCCTATCGGGGTGGGGAGACCCAGTACTTC. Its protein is CSAYRGGETQYF. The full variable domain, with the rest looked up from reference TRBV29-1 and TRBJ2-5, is SAVISQKPSRDICQRGTSLTIQCQVDSQVTMMFWYRQQPGQSLTLIATANQGSEATYESGFVIDKFPISRPNLTFSTLTVSNMSPEDSSIYLCSAYRGGETQYFGPGTRLLVL.

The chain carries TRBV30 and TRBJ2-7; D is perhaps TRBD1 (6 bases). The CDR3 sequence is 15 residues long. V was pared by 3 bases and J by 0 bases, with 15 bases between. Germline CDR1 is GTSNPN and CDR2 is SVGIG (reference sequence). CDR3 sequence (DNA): TGTGCCTGGAGCGAATTCACAGGGATCTCCTACGAGCAGTACGTC. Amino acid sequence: CAWSEFTGISYEQYV.

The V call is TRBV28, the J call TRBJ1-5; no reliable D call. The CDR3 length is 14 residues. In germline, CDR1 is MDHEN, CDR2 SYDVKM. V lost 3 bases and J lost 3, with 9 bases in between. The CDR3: CASSLTQSNQPQHF. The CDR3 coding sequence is TGTGCCAGCAGTTTGACACAATCCAATCAGCCCCAGCATTTT. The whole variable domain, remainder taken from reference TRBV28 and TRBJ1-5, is DVKVTQSSRYLVKRTGEKVFLECVQDMDHENMFWYRQDPGLGLRLIYFSYDVKMKEKGDIPEGYSVSREKKERFSLILESASTNQTSMYLCASSLTQSNQPQHFGDGTRLSIL.

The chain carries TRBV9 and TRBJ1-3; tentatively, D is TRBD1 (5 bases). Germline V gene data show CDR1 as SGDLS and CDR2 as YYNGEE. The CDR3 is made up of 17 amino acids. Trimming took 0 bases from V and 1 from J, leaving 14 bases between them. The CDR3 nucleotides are TGTGCCAGCAGCGTAGGGCAGGGTGGGAGGTCTGGAAACACCATATATTTT. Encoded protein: CASSVGQGGRSGNTIYF.

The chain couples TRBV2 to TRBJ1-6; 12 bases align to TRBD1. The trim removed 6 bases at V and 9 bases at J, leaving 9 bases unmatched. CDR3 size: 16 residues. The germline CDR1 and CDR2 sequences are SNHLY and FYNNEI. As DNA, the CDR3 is TGTGCCAGCAGCCTAGACGGGACAGGGGGCAGTTCACCCCTCCACTTT. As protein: CASSLDGTGGSSPLHF.

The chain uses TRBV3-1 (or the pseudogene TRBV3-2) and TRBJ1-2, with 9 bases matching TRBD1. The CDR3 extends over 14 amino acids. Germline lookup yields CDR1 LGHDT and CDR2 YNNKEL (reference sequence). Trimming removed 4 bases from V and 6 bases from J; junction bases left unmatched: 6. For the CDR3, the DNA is TGTGCCAGCAGCCCGTACGGGGACAGGGATGGCTACACCTTC. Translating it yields CASSPYGDRDGYTF.

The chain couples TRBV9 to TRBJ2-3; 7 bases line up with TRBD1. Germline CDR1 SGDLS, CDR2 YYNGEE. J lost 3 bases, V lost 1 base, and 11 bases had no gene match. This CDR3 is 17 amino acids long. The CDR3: CASSVNRGTQGTDTQYF. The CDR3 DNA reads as TGTGCCAGCAGCGTAAACAGGGGAACCCAGGGGACAGATACGCAGTATTTT.

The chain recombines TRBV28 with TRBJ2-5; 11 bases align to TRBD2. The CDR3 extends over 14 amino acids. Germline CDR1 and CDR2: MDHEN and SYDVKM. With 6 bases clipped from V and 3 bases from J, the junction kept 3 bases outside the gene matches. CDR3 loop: CASSQLAGEETQYF. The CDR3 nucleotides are TGTGCCAGCAGCCAACTAGCGGGAGAAGAGACCCAGTACTTC.

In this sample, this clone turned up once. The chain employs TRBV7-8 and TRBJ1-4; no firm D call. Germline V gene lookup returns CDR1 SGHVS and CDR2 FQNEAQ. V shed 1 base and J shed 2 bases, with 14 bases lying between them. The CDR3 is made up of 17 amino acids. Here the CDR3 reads CASSLEARLLTNEKLFF. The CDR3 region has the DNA TGTGCCAGCAGCTTAGAGGCCCGGCTCCTTACTAATGAAAAACTGTTTTTT.

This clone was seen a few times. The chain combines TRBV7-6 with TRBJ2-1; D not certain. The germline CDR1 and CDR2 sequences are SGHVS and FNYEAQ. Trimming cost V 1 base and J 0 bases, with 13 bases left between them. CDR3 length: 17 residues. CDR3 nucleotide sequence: TGTGCCAGCAGCTTAGTTGTCGTGGAGAGCTCCTACAATGAGCAGTTCTTC. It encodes CASSLVVVESSYNEQFF.

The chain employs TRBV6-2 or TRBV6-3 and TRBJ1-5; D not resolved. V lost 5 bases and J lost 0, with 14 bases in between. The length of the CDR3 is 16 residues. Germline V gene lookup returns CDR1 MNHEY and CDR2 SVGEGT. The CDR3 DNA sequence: TGTGCCAGCAGTCGCCGGCCCCAGAATAGCAATCAGCCCCAGCATTTT. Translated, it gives CASSRRPQNSNQPQHF.

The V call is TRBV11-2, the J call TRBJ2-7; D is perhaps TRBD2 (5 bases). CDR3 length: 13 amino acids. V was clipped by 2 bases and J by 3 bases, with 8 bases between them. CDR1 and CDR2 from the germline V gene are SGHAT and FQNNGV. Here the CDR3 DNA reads TGTGCCAGCAGCTTAAGCCGGGACTACGAGCAGTACGTC. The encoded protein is CASSLSRDYEQYV.

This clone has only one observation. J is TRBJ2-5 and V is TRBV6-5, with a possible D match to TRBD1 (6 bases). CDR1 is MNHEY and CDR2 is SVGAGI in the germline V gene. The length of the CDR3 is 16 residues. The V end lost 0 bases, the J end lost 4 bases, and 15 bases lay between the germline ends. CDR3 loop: CASSYSIGRGTETQYF. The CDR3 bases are TGTGCCAGCAGTTACTCGATCGGCAGGGGAACAGAGACCCAGTACTTC.

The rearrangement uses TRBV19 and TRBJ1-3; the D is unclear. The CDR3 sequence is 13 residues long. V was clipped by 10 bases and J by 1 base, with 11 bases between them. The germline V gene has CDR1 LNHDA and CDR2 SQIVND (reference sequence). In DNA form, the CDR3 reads TGTGCCACCAGGAGTCTATCTGGAAACACCATATATTTT. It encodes CATRSLSGNTIYF.

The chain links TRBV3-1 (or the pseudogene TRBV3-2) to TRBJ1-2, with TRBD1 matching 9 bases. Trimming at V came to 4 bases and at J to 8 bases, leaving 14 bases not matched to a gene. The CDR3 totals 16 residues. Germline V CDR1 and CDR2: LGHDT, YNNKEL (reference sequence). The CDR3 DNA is TGTGCCAGCAGCCCATCCCCGGGACAGGGTTGGGACGGCTACACCTTC. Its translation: CASSPSPGQGWDGYTF.

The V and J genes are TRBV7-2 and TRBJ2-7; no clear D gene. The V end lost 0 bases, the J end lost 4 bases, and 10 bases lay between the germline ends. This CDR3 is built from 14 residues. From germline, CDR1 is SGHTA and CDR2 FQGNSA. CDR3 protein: CASSLANGPYEQYV. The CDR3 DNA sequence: TGTGCCAGCAGCTTAGCGAACGGGCCTTACGAGCAGTACGTC.

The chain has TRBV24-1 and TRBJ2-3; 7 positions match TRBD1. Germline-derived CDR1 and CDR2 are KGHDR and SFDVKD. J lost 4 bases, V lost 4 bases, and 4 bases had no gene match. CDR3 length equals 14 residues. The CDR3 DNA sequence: TGTGCCACCAGTGAGCCTGGACAGGCAGATACGCAGTATTTT. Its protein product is CATSEPGQADTQYF.

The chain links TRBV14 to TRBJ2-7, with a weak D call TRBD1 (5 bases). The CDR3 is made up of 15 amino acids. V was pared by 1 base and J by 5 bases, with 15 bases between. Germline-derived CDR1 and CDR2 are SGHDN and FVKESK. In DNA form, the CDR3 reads TGTGCCAGCAGCCAAGTCGCGGCAGGGTGGCACGAGCAGTACTTC. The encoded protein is CASSQVAAGWHEQYF.

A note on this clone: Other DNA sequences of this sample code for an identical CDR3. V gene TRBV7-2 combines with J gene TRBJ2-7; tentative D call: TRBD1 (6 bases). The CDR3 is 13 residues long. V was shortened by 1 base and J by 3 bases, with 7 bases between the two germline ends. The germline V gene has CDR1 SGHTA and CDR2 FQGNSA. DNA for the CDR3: TGTGCCAGCAGCTTAGGCAGGGGCTACGAGCAGTACGTC. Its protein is CASSLGRGYEQYV.

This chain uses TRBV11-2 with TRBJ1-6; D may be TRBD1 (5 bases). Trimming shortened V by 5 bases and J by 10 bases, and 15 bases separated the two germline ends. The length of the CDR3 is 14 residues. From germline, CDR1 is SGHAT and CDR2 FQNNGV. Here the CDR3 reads CASSLQGSWSPLHF. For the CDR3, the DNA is TGTGCCAGCAGCCTGCAGGGTAGCTGGTCACCCCTCCACTTT. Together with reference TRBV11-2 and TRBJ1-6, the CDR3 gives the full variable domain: EAGVAQSPRYKIIEKRQSVAFWCNPISGHATLYWYQQILGQGPKLLIQFQNNGVVDDSQLPKDRFSAERLKGVDSTLKIQPAKLEDSAVYLCASSLQGSWSPLHFGNGTRLTVT.

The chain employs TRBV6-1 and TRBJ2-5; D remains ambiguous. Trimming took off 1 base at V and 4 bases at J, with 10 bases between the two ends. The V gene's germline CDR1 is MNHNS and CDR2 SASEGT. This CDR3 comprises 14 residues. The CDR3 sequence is CASSEGVNRETQYF. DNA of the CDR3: TGTGCCAGCAGTGAAGGTGTCAACAGAGAGACCCAGTACTTC.

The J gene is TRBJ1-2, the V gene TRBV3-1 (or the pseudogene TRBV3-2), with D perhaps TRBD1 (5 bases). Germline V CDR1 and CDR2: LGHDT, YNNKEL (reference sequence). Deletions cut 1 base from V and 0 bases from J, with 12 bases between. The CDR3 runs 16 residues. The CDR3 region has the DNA TGTGCCAGCAGCCAAGGATTGCAGGGCACTAACTATGGCTACACCTTC. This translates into CASSQGLQGTNYGYTF.

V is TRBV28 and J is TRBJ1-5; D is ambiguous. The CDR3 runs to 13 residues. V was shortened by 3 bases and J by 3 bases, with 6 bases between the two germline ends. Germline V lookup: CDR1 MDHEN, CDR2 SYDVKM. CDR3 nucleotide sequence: TGTGCCAGCAGTTTCTCCCCCAATCAGCCCCAGCATTTT. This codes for CASSFSPNQPQHF. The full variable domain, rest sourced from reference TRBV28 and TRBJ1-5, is DVKVTQSSRYLVKRTGEKVFLECVQDMDHENMFWYRQDPGLGLRLIYFSYDVKMKEKGDIPEGYSVSREKKERFSLILESASTNQTSMYLCASSFSPNQPQHFGDGTRLSIL.

Here the CDR3 DNA reads TGTGCCAGCAGTCCCGGGACAGCGCCCTACAATGAGCAGTTCTTC. It yields the protein CASSPGTAPYNEQFF. The chain has TRBV28 and TRBJ2-1; 7 bases agree with TRBD1. Germline assignment: CDR1 MDHEN and CDR2 SYDVKM. J gave up 2 bases and V 5 bases, and 6 bases lay outside the gene matches. The CDR3 runs 15 residues.

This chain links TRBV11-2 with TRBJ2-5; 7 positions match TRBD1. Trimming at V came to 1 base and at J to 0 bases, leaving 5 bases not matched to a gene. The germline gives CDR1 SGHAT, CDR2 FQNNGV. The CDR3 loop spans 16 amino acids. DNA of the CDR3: TGTGCCAGCAGCTTAGGAGGGACAGCGTACCAAGAGACCCAGTACTTC. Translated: CASSLGGTAYQETQYF.